Listed below are T cell receptor beta chains from one sample, sequenced in a study of CD8+CD57+ T cells in acquired aplastic anemia. TCRdb called the reads again in MiXCR, with one record for every CDR3 protein. The top ten hold more than 45% of the sample, which has approximately 200,000 distinct CDR3 sequences, roughly 64% seen once. Sequences were obtained from sorted CD4+, CD8+, or CD8+CD57+ T cells (not recorded which) from PBMCs. These receptors were taken from a human donor with severe aplastic anemia or a healthy control (not recorded which). CDR3s include the opening cysteine and the closing phenylalanine or tryptophan. D genes are given only for firm matches. Rows may omit the clone size; those that give it use once, few, many or a size class.

v_gene: TRBV9; j_gene: TRBJ1-2; len: 15; abundance: -; d_gene: -; CDR3nt: TGTGCCAGCAGCCCCGGTGATTATGGTAACTATGGCTACACCTTC; CDR3aa: CASSPGDYGNYGYTF
v_gene: TRBV19; j_gene: TRBJ2-7; len: 13; abundance: -; d_gene: -; CDR3nt: TGTGCCAGTGGAGACGGGCTTTACTACGAGCAGTACTTC; CDR3aa: CASGDGLYYEQYF
v_gene: TRBV7-2; j_gene: TRBJ1-3; len: 16; abundance: once; d_gene: -; CDR3nt: TGTGCCAGCAGCTTAGGGCCAGGGCGATCTGGAAACACCATATATTTT; CDR3aa: CASSLGPGRSGNTIYF
v_gene: TRBV6-5; j_gene: TRBJ2-1; len: 14; abundance: -; d_gene: -; CDR3nt: TGTGCCAGCAGTTCCCGCTGGACAGAGGATGAGCAGTTCTTC; CDR3aa: CASSSRWTEDEQFF
v_gene: TRBV7-9; j_gene: TRBJ1-4; len: 12; abundance: -; d_gene: -; CDR3nt: TGTGCCAGCAGCTTAACCCAGGAAAGACTGTTTTTT; CDR3aa: CASSLTQERLFF
v_gene: TRBV2; j_gene: TRBJ2-1; len: 15; abundance: -; d_gene: TRBD2; CDR3nt: TGTGCCAGCAGTGTGGGACTAGCGGGGTACAATGAGCGGTTCTTC; CDR3aa: CASSVGLAGYNERFF
v_gene: TRBV20-1; j_gene: TRBJ1-1; len: 14; abundance: -; d_gene: -; CDR3nt: TGCAGTGCTAGAGTCGGGGGACCGAACACTGAAGCTTTCTTT; CDR3aa: CSARVGGPNTEAFF
v_gene: TRBV6-5; j_gene: TRBJ2-3; len: 13; abundance: many; d_gene: -; CDR3nt: TGTGCCAGCAGTTACAGACTGACAGATACGCAGTATTTT; CDR3aa: CASSYRLTDTQYF
v_gene: TRBV10-3; j_gene: TRBJ2-2; len: 16; abundance: -; d_gene: TRBD2; CDR3nt: TGTGCCATCAGTGAGTCGAAGGTCGGGGGGTCCGGGGAGCTGTTTTTT; CDR3aa: CAISESKVGGSGELFF
v_gene: TRBV12-3/TRBV12-4; j_gene: TRBJ2-5; len: 13; abundance: -; d_gene: -; CDR3nt: TGTGCCAGCAGTTTAACCTACCAAGAGACCCAGTACTTC; CDR3aa: CASSLTYQETQYF
v_gene: TRBV5-4; j_gene: TRBJ2-7; len: 14; abundance: -; d_gene: -; CDR3nt: TGTGCCAGCAGCTTGGCGGGGACCTCCTACGAGCAGTACTTC; CDR3aa: CASSLAGTSYEQYF
v_gene: TRBV12-3/TRBV12-4; j_gene: TRBJ1-1; len: 11; abundance: -; d_gene: -; CDR3nt: TGTGCCAGCACCGGAACTACTGAAGCTTTCTTT; CDR3aa: CASTGTTEAFF
v_gene: TRBV7-2; j_gene: TRBJ1-1; len: 15; abundance: -; d_gene: TRBD1; CDR3nt: TGTGCCAGCAGCTTTCATTCAGGGGGGGTCACTGAAGCTTTCTTT; CDR3aa: CASSFHSGGVTEAFF
v_gene: TRBV7-2; j_gene: TRBJ1-2; len: 16; abundance: many; d_gene: -; CDR3nt: TGTGCCAGCAGCGCTGCAGGTCAAGGCAGGGGTGGTGGCTACACCTTC; CDR3aa: CASSAAGQGRGGGYTF
v_gene: TRBV24-1; j_gene: TRBJ1-1; len: 12; abundance: once; d_gene: -; CDR3nt: TGTGCCACCAGTGGCCAGGGTACTGAAGCTTTCTTT; CDR3aa: CATSGQGTEAFF
v_gene: TRBV9; j_gene: TRBJ2-2; len: 17; abundance: many; d_gene: -; CDR3nt: TGTGCCAGCAGCGTAGCCCTCACACAGGGTTTGAGCGGGGAGCTGTTTTTT; CDR3aa: CASSVALTQGLSGELFF
v_gene: TRBV29-1; j_gene: TRBJ2-1; len: 10; abundance: -; d_gene: -; CDR3nt: TGCAGCGTTGGGGGAAATGAGCAGTTCTTC; CDR3aa: CSVGGNEQFF
v_gene: TRBV7-9; j_gene: TRBJ2-7; len: 16; abundance: -; d_gene: TRBD2; CDR3nt: TGTGCCAGCAGCTTATTGACTAGCACACTTACTAACGAGCAGTACTTC; CDR3aa: CASSLLTSTLTNEQYF
v_gene: TRBV2; j_gene: TRBJ2-5; len: 12; abundance: many; d_gene: -; CDR3nt: TGTGCCAGCAGTGGGGGGAAAGAGACCCAGTACTTC; CDR3aa: CASSGGKETQYF
v_gene: TRBV10-3; j_gene: TRBJ2-5; len: 12; abundance: -; d_gene: -; CDR3nt: TGTGCCATCAGTTTCGGCGGGGAGACCCAGTACTTC; CDR3aa: CAISFGGETQYF
v_gene: TRBV5-6; j_gene: TRBJ1-4; len: 16; abundance: -; d_gene: -; CDR3nt: TGTGCCAGCAGCTTTTCGAGCGGGGGGCCTAATGAAAAACTGTTTTTT; CDR3aa: CASSFSSGGPNEKLFF
v_gene: TRBV12-3/TRBV12-4; j_gene: TRBJ2-1; len: 13; abundance: once; d_gene: -; CDR3nt: TGTGCCAGCAGTACCGGGCGTGACAATGAGCAGTTCTTC; CDR3aa: CASSTGRDNEQFF
v_gene: TRBV2; j_gene: TRBJ2-3; len: 15; abundance: -; d_gene: TRBD2; CDR3nt: TGTGCCAGCAGTGGGACTAGCGCTAGCACAGATACGCAGTATTTT; CDR3aa: CASSGTSASTDTQYF
v_gene: TRBV29-1; j_gene: TRBJ2-7; len: 10; abundance: -; d_gene: -; CDR3nt: TGCAGCCTGACCCCGGGACAACAGTACTTC; CDR3aa: CSLTPGQQYF
v_gene: TRBV6-5; j_gene: TRBJ2-7; len: 12; abundance: -; d_gene: -; CDR3nt: TGTGCCATTCTCGACGGCTCCTACGAGCAGTACTTC; CDR3aa: CAILDGSYEQYF
v_gene: TRBV7-2; j_gene: TRBJ2-7; len: 13; abundance: -; d_gene: -; CDR3nt: TGTGCCAGCAGCCCAGCGCGTACCCTCGAGCAGTACTTC; CDR3aa: CASSPARTLEQYF
v_gene: TRBV19; j_gene: TRBJ2-1; len: 14; abundance: few; d_gene: -; CDR3nt: TGTGCCAGTAGAGAGCTGCCGACCAACAATGAGCAGTTCTTC; CDR3aa: CASRELPTNNEQFF
v_gene: TRBV11-2; j_gene: TRBJ2-7; len: 13; abundance: many; d_gene: -; CDR3nt: TGTGCCAGCAGCTTAGATGGGCGACACGAGCAGTACTTC; CDR3aa: CASSLDGRHEQYF
v_gene: TRBV19; j_gene: TRBJ1-5; len: 15; abundance: -; d_gene: -; CDR3nt: TGTGCCAGTAGTACCCCATCAGGGGACGGTCAGCCCCAGCATTTT; CDR3aa: CASSTPSGDGQPQHF
v_gene: TRBV9; j_gene: TRBJ2-3; len: 16; abundance: -; d_gene: TRBD1; CDR3nt: TGTGCCAGCAGCCCGCGACAGGGACCCTACACAGATACGCAGTATTTT; CDR3aa: CASSPRQGPYTDTQYF
v_gene: TRBV10-3; j_gene: TRBJ2-7; len: 17; abundance: -; d_gene: -; CDR3nt: TGTGCCATCAGTGAGTCACTGGCCGGGGCCAATTCCTACGAGCAGTACTTC; CDR3aa: CAISESLAGANSYEQYF
v_gene: TRBV12-3/TRBV12-4; j_gene: TRBJ2-3; len: 16; abundance: many; d_gene: -; CDR3nt: TGTGCCACCCAAGGGGGAGCGGGGTTCCCGGCGGATACGCAGTATTTT; CDR3aa: CATQGGAGFPADTQYF
v_gene: TRBV7-2; j_gene: TRBJ2-5; len: 13; abundance: -; d_gene: -; CDR3nt: TGTGCCAGCAGGATACACCCACAAGAGACCCAGTACTTC; CDR3aa: CASRIHPQETQYF